The present entry profiles one T cell receptor beta chain with its context. Generated by immunoSEQ multiplex PCR, the TCRdb table keeps only in-frame clones and is missing some. Among 95,000 to 110,000 clones listed, 87% were seen once. The data derive from a study of blood T cell repertoires in COVID-19. The sequenced sample consisted of peripheral blood. This clonotype originated in a man between 50 and 59 years old in a cohort sampled during active COVID-19.

In DNA, the CDR3 is TGTGCCAGCAGGGTCCCGGGAGCCGGGAGTCAGCCCCAGCATTTT. Its protein is CASRVPGAGSQPQHF. The chain employs TRBV28 and TRBJ1-5, with unresolved D. Trimming cost V 6 bases and J 6 bases, with 18 bases left between them. The CDR3 spans 15 residues. Germline CDR1 MDHEN, CDR2 SYDVKM.